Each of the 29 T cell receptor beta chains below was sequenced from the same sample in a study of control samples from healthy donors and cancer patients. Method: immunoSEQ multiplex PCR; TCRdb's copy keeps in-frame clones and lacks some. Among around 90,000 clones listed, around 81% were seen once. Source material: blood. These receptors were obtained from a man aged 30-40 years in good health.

DNA for the CDR3: TGTGCCAGCAGTGATCTCGTAGTGAACGAGCAGTACTTC. This gives the protein CASSDLVVNEQYF. The chain combines TRBV2 with TRBJ2-7; D gene unclear. This CDR3 contains 13 residues. V was pared by 3 bases and J by 5 bases, with 11 bases between. Per germline, CDR1 SNHLY and CDR2 FYNNEI.

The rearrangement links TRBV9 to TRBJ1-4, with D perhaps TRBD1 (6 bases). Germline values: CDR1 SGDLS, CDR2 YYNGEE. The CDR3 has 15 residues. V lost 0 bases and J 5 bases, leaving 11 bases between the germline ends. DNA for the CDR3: TGTGCCAGCAGCGTAGCTGCGGGGGCAAATGAAAAACTGTTTTTT. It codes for CASSVAAGANEKLFF.

This chain's CDR3 is CASSLSTVTEAFF. CDR3 DNA sequence: TGTGCCAGCAGCCTTTCGACAGTCACTGAAGCTTTCTTT. The V gene is TRBV11-2, the J gene TRBJ1-1, with D possibly being TRBD1 (5 bases). The CDR3 is made up of 13 amino acids. Trimming shortened V by 5 bases and J by 4 bases, and 11 bases separated the two germline ends. CDR1 is SGHAT and CDR2 is FQNNGV in the germline V gene.

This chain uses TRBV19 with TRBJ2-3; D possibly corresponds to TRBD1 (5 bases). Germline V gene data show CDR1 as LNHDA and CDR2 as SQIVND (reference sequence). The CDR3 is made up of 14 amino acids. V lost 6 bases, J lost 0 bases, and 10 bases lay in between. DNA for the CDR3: TGTGCCAGTAGATGGACACTTAGCACAGATACGCAGTATTTT. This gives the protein CASRWTLSTDTQYF.

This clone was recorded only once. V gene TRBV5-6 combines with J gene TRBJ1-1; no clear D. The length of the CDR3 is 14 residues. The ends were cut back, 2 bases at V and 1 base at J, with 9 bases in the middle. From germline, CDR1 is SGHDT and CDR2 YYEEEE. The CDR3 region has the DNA TGTGCCAGCAGCTTAGACATCTCGAACACTGAAGCTTTCTTT. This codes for CASSLDISNTEAFF. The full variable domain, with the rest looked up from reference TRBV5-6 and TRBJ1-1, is DAGVTQSPTHLIKTRGQQVTLRCSPKSGHDTVSWYQQALGQGPQFIFQYYEEEERQRGNFPDRFSGHQFPNYSSELNVNALLLGDSALYLCASSLDISNTEAFFGQGTRLTVV.

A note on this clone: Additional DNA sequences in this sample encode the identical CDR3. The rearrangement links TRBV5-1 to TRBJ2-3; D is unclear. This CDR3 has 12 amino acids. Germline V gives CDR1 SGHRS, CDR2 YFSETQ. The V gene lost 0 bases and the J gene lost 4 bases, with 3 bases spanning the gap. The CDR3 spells CASSLGADTQYF. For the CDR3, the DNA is TGCGCCAGCAGCTTGGGAGCAGATACGCAGTATTTT.

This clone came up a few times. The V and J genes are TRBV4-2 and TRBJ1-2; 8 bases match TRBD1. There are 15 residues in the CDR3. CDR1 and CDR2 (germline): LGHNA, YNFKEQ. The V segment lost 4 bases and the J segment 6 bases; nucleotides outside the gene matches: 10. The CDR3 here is CASSPMDREGHGYTF. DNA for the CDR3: TGTGCCAGCAGCCCCATGGACAGGGAAGGGCATGGCTACACCTTC.

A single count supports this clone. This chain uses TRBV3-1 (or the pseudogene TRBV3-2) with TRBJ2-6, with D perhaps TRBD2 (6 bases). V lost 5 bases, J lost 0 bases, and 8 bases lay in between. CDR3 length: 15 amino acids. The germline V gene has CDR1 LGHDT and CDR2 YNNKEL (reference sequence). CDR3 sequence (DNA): TGTGCCAGCAGCGCTAGCGACTCTGGGGCCAACGTCCTGACTTTC. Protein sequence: CASSASDSGANVLTF.

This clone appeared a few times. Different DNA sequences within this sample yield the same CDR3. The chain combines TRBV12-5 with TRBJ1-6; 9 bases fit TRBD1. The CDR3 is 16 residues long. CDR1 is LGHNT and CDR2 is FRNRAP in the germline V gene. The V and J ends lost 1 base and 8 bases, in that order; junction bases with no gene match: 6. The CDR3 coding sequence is TGTGCTAGTGGTTTGGGGGGGGGACAGGGTCATTCACCCCTCCACTTT. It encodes CASGLGGGQGHSPLHF.

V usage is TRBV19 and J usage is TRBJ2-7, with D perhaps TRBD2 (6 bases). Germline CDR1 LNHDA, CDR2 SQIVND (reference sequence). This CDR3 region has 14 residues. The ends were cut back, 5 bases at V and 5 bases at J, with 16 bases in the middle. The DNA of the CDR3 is TGTGCCAGTAGTTTTCGGGGGTCGGGGGACGAGCAGTACTTC. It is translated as CASSFRGSGDEQYF. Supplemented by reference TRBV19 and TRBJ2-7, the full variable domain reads DGGITQSPKYLFRKEGQNVTLSCEQNLNHDAMYWYRQDPGQGLRLIYYSQIVNDFQKGDIAEGYSVSREKKESFPLTVTSAQKNPTAFYLCASSFRGSGDEQYFGPGTRLTVT.

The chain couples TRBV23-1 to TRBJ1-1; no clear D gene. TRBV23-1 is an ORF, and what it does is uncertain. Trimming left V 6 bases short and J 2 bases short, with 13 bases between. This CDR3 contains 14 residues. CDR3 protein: CASRREGCNTEAFF. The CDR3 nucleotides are TGCGCCAGCAGGAGGGAGGGTTGTAACACTGAAGCTTTCTTT.

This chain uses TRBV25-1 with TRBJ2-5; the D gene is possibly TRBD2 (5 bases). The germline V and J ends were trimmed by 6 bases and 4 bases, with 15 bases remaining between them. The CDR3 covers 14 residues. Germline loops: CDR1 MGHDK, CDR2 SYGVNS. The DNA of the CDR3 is TGTGCCAGCAGCCCCTCGACTGCGGGAGAGACCCAGTACTTC. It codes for CASSPSTAGETQYF.

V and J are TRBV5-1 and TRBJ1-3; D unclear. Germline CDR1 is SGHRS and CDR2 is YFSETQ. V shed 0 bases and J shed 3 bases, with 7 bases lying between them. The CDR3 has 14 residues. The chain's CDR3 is CASSLAGGGNTIYF. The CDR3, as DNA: TGCGCCAGCAGCTTGGCAGGCGGTGGAAACACCATATATTTT.

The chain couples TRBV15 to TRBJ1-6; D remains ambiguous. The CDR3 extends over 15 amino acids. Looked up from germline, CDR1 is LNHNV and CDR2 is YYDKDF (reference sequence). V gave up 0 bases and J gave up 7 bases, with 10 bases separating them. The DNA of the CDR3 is TGTGCCACCAGCAGAGATCTCACTGGGAATTCACCCCTCCACTTT. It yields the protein CATSRDLTGNSPLHF.

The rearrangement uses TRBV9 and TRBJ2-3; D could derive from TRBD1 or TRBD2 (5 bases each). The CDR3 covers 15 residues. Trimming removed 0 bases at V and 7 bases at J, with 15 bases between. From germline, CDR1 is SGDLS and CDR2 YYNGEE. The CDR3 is CASSVGRGAVNTQYF. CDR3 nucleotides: TGTGCCAGCAGCGTAGGCCGGGGCGCGGTTAATACGCAGTATTTT.

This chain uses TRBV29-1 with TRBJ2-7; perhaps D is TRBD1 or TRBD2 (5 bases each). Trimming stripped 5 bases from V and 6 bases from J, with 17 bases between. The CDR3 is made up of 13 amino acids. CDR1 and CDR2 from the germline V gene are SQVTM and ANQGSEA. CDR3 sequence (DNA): TGCAGCGTTACGGGACGGCGGATCGCCGAGCAGTACTTC. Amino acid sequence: CSVTGRRIAEQYF.

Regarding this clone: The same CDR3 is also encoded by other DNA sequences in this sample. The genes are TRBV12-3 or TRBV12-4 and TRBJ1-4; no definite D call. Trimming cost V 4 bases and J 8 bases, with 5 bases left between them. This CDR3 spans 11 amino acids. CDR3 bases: TGTGCCAGCAGTTCTGGAGAAAAACTGTTTTTT. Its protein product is CASSSGEKLFF.

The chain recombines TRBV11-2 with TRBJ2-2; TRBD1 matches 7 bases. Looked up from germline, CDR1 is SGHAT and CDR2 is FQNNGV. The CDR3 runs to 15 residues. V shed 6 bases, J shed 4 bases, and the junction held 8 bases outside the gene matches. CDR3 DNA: TGTGCCAGCAGGTCCCCGGGACAGCTCACCGGGGAGCTGTTTTTT. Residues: CASRSPGQLTGELFF.

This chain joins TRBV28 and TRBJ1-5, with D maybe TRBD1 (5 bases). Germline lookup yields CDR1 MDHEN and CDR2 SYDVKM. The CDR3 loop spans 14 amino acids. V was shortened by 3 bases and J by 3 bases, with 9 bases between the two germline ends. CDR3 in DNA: TGTGCCAGCAGTTTTCTCAGGGACAATCAGCCCCAGCATTTT. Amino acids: CASSFLRDNQPQHF.

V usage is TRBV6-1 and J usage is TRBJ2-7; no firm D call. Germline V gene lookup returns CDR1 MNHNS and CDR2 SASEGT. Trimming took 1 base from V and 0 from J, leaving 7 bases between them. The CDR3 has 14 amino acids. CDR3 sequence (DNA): TGTGCCAGCAGTGAAGTGGGGATCTCCTACGAGCAGTACTTC. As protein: CASSEVGISYEQYF.

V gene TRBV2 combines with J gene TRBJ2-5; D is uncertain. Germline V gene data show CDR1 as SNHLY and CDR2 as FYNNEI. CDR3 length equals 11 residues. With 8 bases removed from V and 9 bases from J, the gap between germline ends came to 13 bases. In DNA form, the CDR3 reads TGTGCCAGCGGCCAAGGTGGGCCCCAGTACTTC. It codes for CASGQGGPQYF.

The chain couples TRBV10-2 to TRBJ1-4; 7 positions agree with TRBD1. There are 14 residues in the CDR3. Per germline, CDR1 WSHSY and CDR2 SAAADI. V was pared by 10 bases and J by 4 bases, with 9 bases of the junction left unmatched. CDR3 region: CATALDRDNEKLFF. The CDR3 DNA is TGCGCCACCGCCTTAGACAGGGATAATGAAAAACTGTTTTTT.

CDR3 amino acids: CASSVAPGAGELFF. CDR3 in DNA: TGTGCCAGCAGCGTAGCTCCAGGGGCCGGGGAGCTGTTTTTT. The rearrangement joins TRBV9 to TRBJ2-2, with D perhaps TRBD1 (6 bases). Per germline, CDR1 SGDLS and CDR2 YYNGEE. This CDR3 is built from 14 residues. Between the trimmed V and J ends, which lost 0 bases and 6 bases, there was a span of 9 bases.

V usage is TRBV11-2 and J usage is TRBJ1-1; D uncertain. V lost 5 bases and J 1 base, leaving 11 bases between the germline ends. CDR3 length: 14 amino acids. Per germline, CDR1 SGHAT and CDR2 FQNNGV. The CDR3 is CASSLTRPNTEAFF. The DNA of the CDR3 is TGTGCCAGCAGCCTGACCCGCCCGAACACTGAAGCTTTCTTT. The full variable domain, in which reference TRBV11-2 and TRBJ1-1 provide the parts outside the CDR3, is EAGVAQSPRYKIIEKRQSVAFWCNPISGHATLYWYQQILGQGPKLLIQFQNNGVVDDSQLPKDRFSAERLKGVDSTLKIQPAKLEDSAVYLCASSLTRPNTEAFFGQGTRLTVV.

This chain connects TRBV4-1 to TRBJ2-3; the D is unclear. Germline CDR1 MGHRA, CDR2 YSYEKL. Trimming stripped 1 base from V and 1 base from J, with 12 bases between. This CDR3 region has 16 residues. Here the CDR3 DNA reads TGCGCCAGCAGCCAAGTTCGACCGGATCGCACAGATACGCAGTATTTT. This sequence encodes CASSQVRPDRTDTQYF.

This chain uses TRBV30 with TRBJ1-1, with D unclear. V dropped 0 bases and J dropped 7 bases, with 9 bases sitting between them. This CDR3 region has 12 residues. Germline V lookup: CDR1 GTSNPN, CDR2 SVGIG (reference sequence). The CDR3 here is CAWSVHGGEAFF. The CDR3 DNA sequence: TGTGCCTGGAGTGTACACGGCGGTGAAGCTTTCTTT.

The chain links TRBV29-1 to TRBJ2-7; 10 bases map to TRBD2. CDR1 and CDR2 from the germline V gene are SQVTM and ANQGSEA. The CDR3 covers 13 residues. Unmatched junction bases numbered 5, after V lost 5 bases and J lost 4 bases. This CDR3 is CSVSTSGDYEQYF. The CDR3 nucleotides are TGCAGCGTTTCCACTAGCGGGGATTACGAGCAGTACTTC.

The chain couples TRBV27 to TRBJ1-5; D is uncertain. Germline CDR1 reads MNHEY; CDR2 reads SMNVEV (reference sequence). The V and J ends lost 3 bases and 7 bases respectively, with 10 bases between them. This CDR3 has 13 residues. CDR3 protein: CASSFSRGQPQHF. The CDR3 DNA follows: TGTGCCAGCAGTTTTTCCCGCGGGCAGCCCCAGCATTTT.

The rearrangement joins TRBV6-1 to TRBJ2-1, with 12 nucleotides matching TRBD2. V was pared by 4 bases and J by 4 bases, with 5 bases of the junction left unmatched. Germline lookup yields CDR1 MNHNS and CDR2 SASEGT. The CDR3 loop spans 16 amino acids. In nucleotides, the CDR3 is TGTGCCAGCAGTGGGTGGACTAGCGGGGCTTACAATGAGCAGTTCTTC. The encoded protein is CASSGWTSGAYNEQFF.